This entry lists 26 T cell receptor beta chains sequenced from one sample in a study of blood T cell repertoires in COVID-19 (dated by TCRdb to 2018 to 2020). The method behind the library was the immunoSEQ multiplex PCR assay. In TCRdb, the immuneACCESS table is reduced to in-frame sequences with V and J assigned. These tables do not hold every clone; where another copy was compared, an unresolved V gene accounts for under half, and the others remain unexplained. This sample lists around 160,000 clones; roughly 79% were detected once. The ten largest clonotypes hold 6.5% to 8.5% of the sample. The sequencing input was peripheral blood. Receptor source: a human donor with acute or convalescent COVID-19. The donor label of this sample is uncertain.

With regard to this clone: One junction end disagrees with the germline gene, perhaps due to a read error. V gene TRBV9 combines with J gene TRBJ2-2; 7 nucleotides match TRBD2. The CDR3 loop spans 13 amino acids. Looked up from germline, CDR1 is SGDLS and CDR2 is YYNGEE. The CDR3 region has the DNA TGTGCCAGCAGCGTAGGGGTAAGCGGGAAGCTGTTTTTT. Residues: CASSVGVSGKLFF.

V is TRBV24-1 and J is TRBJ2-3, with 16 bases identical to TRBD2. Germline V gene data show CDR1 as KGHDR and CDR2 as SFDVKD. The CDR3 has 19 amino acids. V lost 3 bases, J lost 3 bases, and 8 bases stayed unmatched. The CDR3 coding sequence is TGTGCCACCAGTGATCCGGGACTAGCGGGGGGGCTGGGGACAGATACGCAGTATTTT. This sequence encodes CATSDPGLAGGLGTDTQYF.

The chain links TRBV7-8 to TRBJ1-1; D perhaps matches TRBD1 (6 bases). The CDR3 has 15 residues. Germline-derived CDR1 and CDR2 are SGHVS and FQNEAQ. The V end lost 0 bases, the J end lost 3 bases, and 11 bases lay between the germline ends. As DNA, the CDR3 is TGTGCCAGCAGCTTAGCGTGGTCAGGGGACACTGAAGCTTTCTTT. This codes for CASSLAWSGDTEAFF.

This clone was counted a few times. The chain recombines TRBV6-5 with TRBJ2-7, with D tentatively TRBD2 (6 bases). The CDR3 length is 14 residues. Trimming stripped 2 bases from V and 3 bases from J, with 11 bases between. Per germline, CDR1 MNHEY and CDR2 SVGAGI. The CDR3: CASSYDQGGYEQYF. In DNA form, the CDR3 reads TGTGCCAGCAGTTACGACCAGGGAGGCTACGAGCAGTACTTC.

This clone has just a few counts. CDR3 in DNA: TGTGCCAGCAGTTACCAGGGAAGAAATCAGCCCCAGCATTTT. It codes for CASSYQGRNQPQHF. The chain is built from TRBV6-5 and TRBJ1-5; possibly TRBD1 for D (5 bases). This CDR3 spans 14 amino acids. Trimming removed 2 bases at V and 4 bases at J, with 9 bases between. Germline V gene sequence: CDR1 MNHEY, CDR2 SVGAGI.

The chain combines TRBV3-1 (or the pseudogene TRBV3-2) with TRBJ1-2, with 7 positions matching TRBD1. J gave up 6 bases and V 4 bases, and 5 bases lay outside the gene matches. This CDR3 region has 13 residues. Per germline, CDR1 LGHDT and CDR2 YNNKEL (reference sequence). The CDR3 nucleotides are TGTGCCAGCAGCCGAACAGGGGAGGATGGCTACACCTTC. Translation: CASSRTGEDGYTF.

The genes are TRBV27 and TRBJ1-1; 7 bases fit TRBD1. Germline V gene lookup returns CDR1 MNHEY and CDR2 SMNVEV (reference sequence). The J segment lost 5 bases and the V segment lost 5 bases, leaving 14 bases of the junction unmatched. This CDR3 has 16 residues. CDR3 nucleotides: TGTGCCAGCAGTGTACTTCAAGGGCAGGGGGAGACTGAAGCTTTCTTT. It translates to CASSVLQGQGETEAFF.

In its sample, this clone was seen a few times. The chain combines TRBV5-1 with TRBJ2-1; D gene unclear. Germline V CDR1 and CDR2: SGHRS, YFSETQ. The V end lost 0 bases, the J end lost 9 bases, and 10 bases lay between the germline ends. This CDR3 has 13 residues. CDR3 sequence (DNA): TGCGCCAGCAGCTTGGATTCCCAACTTGAGCAGTTCTTC. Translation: CASSLDSQLEQFF.

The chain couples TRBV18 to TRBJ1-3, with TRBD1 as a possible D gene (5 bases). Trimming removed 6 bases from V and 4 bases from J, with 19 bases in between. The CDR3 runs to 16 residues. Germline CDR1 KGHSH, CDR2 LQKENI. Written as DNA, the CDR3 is TGTGCCAGCTCCCTATCAAATGGGGCGAACGGAAACACCATATATTTT. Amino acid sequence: CASSLSNGANGNTIYF.

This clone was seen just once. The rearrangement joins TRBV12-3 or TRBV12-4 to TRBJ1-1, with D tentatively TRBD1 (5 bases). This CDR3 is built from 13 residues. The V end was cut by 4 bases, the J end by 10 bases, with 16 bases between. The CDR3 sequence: CASSSTALGGAFF. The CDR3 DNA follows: TGTGCCAGCAGTTCTACTGCTCTGGGGGGAGCTTTCTTT.

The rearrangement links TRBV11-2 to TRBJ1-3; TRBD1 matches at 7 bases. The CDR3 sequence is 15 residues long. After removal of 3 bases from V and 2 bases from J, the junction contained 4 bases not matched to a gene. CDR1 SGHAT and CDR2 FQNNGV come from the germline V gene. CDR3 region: CASSFPGTAGNTIYF. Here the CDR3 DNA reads TGTGCCAGCAGCTTCCCCGGGACAGCTGGAAACACCATATATTTT.

The CDR3 region is CASSGTGDPFF. The CDR3 DNA reads as TGTGCCAGCAGCGGGACAGGGGACCCTTTCTTT. The chain is built from TRBV9 and TRBJ1-1; 9 bases match TRBD1. Unmatched junction bases numbered 3, after V lost 3 bases and J lost 12 bases. CDR3 length: 11 residues. Germline CDR1 reads SGDLS; CDR2 reads YYNGEE.

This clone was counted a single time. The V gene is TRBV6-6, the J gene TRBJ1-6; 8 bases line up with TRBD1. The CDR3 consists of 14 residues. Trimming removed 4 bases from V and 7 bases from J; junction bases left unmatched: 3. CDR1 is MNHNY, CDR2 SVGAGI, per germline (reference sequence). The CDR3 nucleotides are TGTGCCAGCAGTTCGGACAGGGCCAATTCACCCCTCCACTTT. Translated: CASSSDRANSPLHF.

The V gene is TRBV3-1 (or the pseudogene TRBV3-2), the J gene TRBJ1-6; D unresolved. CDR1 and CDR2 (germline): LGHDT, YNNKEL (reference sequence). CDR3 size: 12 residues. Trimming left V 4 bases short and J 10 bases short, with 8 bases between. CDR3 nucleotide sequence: TGTGCCAGCAGCCTAACTCACTCACCCCTCCACTTT. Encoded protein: CASSLTHSPLHF.

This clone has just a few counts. CDR3: CASSLSSYNEQFF. For the CDR3, the DNA is TGTGCCAGCAGCCTGAGCTCCTACAATGAGCAGTTCTTC. V and J are TRBV5-4 and TRBJ2-1; no clear D gene. The CDR3 sequence is 13 residues long. The ends were cut back, 4 bases at V and 0 bases at J, with 5 bases in the middle. The V gene's germline CDR1 is SGHNT and CDR2 YYREEE (reference sequence). Based on the CDR3 plus reference TRBV5-4 and TRBJ2-1, the full variable domain is ETGVTQSPTHLIKTRGQQVTLRCSSQSGHNTVSWYQQALGQGPQFIFQYYREEENGRGNFPPRFSGLQFPNYSSELNVNALELDDSALYLCASSLSSYNEQFFGPGTRLTVL.

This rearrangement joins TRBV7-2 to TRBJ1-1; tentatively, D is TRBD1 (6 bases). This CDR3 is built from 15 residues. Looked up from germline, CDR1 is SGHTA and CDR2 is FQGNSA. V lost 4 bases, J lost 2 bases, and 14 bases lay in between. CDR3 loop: CASSSEVTGNTEAFF. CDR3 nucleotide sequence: TGTGCCAGCAGCTCAGAAGTGACAGGAAACACTGAAGCTTTCTTT.

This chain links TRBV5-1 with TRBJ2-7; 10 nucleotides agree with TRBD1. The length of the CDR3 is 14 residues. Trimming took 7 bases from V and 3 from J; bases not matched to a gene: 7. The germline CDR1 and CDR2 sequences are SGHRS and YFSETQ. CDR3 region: CASGVGQGGYEQYF. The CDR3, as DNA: TGCGCCAGCGGAGTCGGACAGGGGGGCTACGAGCAGTACTTC.

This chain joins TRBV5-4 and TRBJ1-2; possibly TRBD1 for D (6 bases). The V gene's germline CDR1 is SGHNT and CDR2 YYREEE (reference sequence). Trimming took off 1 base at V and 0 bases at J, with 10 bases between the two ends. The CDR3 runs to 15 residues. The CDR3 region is CASSLLGATNYGYTF. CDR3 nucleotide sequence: TGTGCCAGCAGCTTGTTGGGGGCTACTAACTATGGCTACACCTTC.

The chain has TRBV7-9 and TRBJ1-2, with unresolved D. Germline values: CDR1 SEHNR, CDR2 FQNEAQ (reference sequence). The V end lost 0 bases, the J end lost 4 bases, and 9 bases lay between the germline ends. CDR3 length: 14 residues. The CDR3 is CASSLALESYGYTF. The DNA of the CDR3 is TGTGCCAGCAGCTTAGCGCTGGAGTCCTATGGCTACACCTTC.

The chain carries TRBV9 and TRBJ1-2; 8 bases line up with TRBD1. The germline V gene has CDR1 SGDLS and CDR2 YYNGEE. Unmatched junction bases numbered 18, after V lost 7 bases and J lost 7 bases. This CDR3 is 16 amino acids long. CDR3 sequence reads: CASSAGTGPVAGGYTF. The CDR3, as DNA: TGTGCCAGCTCCGCCGGGACAGGTCCAGTCGCTGGTGGCTACACCTTC.

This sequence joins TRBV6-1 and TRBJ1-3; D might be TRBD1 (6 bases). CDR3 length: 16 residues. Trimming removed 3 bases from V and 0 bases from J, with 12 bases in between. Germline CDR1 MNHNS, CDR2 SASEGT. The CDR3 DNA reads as TGTGCCAGCAGTGAGACAGGACCTCACTCTGGAAACACCATATATTTT. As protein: CASSETGPHSGNTIYF.

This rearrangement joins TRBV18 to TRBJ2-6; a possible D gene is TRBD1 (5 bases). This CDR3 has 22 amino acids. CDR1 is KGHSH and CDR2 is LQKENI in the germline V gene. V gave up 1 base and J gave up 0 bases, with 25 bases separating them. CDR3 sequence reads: CASSPRESLGVTQGSGANVLTF. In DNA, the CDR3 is TGTGCCAGCTCACCACGGGAAAGTCTTGGAGTGACGCAGGGCTCTGGGGCCAACGTCCTGACTTTC.

CDR3 region: CASSLQGQGATDTQYF. The CDR3 DNA reads TGCGCCAGCAGCTTGCAGGGACAGGGGGCTACAGATACGCAGTATTTT. The V and J genes are TRBV5-1 and TRBJ2-3, with TRBD1 matching over 12 bases. The CDR3 is 16 amino acids. Losses at the gene ends were 1 base for V and 3 bases for J; bases not matched to a gene: 3. The V gene's germline CDR1 is SGHRS and CDR2 YFSETQ.

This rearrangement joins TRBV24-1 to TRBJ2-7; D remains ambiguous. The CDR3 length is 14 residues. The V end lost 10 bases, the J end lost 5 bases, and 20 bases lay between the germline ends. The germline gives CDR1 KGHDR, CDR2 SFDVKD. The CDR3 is CATSAAGRVHEQYV. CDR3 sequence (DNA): TGTGCCACTTCCGCTGCCGGCCGGGTCCACGAGCAGTACGTC.

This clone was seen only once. The CDR3, as DNA: TGTGCCAGCAGCCTCGACAGGGGTATCACTGAAGCTTTCTTT. Its protein product is CASSLDRGITEAFF. The chain carries TRBV5-4 and TRBJ1-1; 8 nucleotides align to TRBD1. V lost 4 bases and J lost 4; bases outside the gene matches: 6. CDR3 size: 14 residues. Germline lookup yields CDR1 SGHNT and CDR2 YYREEE (reference sequence).

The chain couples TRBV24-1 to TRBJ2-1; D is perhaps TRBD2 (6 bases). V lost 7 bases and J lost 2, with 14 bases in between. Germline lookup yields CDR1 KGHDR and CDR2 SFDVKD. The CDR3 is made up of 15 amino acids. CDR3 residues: CATSTGGVPYNEQFF. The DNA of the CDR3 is TGTGCCACCAGCACAGGCGGGGTTCCCTACAATGAGCAGTTCTTC.